What follows are 26 T cell receptor beta chains derived from one specimen sequenced in a study of blood T cell repertoires in COVID-19. Profiling relied on immunoSEQ multiplex PCR, and the TCRdb table lists in-frame clones only, not all of them. Of approximately 250,000 clones listed, more than 85% are singletons. The sequencing sample was made of peripheral blood. The source of these receptors is a man younger than 35 with active or convalescent COVID-19.

V and J are TRBV4-3 and TRBJ2-2; TRBD1 matches at 8 bases. The CDR3 length is 14 residues. Germline V lookup: CDR1 LGHNA, CDR2 YSLEER. The V segment lost 4 bases and the J segment 6 bases; nucleotides outside the gene matches: 4. CDR3 protein: CASSPYRGAGELFF. For the CDR3, the DNA is TGCGCCAGCAGCCCGTACAGGGGGGCCGGGGAGCTGTTTTTT.

The count of this clone is one. The chain carries TRBV5-1 and TRBJ1-6; the D is unclear. This CDR3 contains 13 residues. V dropped 5 bases and J dropped 2 bases, with 5 bases sitting between them. Germline CDR1 reads SGHRS; CDR2 reads YFSETQ. CDR3: CASSNTYNSPLHF. The CDR3 coding sequence is TGCGCCAGCAGTAACACCTATAATTCACCCCTCCACTTT.

The genes are TRBV7-2 and TRBJ2-2, with D maybe TRBD1 (5 bases). V lost 1 base and J lost 6, with 9 bases in between. Germline CDR1 reads SGHTA; CDR2 reads FQGNSA. The CDR3 spans 14 residues. The CDR3 coding sequence is TGTGCCAGCAGCTTAGAGACAGTTTCCGGGGAGCTGTTTTTT. It specifies CASSLETVSGELFF.

The genes are TRBV6-6 and TRBJ1-1; no clear D. The germline V gene has CDR1 MNHNY and CDR2 SVGAGI (reference sequence). Trimming cost V 8 bases and J 4 bases, with 8 bases left between them. This CDR3 comprises 11 residues. The CDR3 sequence: CASLQATEAFF. Here the CDR3 DNA reads TGTGCCAGCCTCCAGGCCACTGAAGCTTTCTTT.

The CDR3 DNA sequence: TGTGCCTGGAGTGCCGGGACAGGGGCGCTGGGAGCTTTCTTT. Its protein product is CAWSAGTGALGAFF. The J gene is TRBJ1-1, the V gene TRBV30, with TRBD1 identical over 10 bases. J lost 10 bases, V lost 1 base, and 9 bases had no gene match. CDR1 and CDR2 (germline): GTSNPN, SVGIG (reference sequence). This CDR3 region has 14 residues.

The chain links TRBV6-2 or TRBV6-3 to TRBJ2-1; 7 positions match TRBD1. The CDR3 sequence is 12 residues long. Germline values: CDR1 MNHEY, CDR2 SVGEGT. Unmatched junction bases numbered 4, after V lost 0 bases and J lost 14 bases. In DNA, the CDR3 is TGTGCCAGCAGTTACTCGGCAGGGGGAGAGTTCTTC. This translates into CASSYSAGGEFF.

The V gene is TRBV19, the J gene TRBJ1-5, with D perhaps TRBD1 (6 bases). The CDR3 runs 14 residues. Germline CDR1 and CDR2: LNHDA and SQIVND (reference sequence). Trimming cost V 7 bases and J 6 bases, with 16 bases left between them. The CDR3 protein is CASTPGGGIQPQHF. The CDR3, as DNA: TGTGCCAGTACCCCGGGAGGGGGGATTCAGCCCCAGCATTTT.

This chain connects TRBV29-1 to TRBJ1-5, with 9 bases that match TRBD1. In germline, CDR1 is SQVTM, CDR2 ANQGSEA. The CDR3 has 13 amino acids. V lost 1 base to trimming and J lost 11 bases; unmatched junction nucleotides: 6. The CDR3 here is CSVEVGQGRAQHF. As DNA, the CDR3 is TGCAGCGTTGAAGTGGGACAGGGTAGGGCCCAGCATTTT.

This clone was observed once. The V call is TRBV15, the J call TRBJ2-4; weak D call: TRBD1 (5 bases). The V gene lost 1 base and the J gene lost 0 bases, with 10 bases spanning the gap. The CDR3 is 16 amino acids. The germline gives CDR1 LNHNV, CDR2 YYDKDF (reference sequence). The CDR3 region has the DNA TGTGCCACCAGCAGAGCGAGGCAGGGAGCCAAAAACATTCAGTACTTC. It specifies CATSRARQGAKNIQYF.

V usage is TRBV5-1 and J usage is TRBJ1-4, with a weak D call TRBD1 (5 bases). CDR3 length: 16 residues. The V gene lost 7 bases and the J gene lost 0 bases, with 16 bases spanning the gap. Germline assignment: CDR1 SGHRS and CDR2 YFSETQ. In DNA form, the CDR3 reads TGCGCCAGCCGGAACGCCCGGGGGGCAACTAATGAAAAACTGTTTTTT. This gives the protein CASRNARGATNEKLFF.

This chain connects TRBV27 to TRBJ1-5; D is unresolved. CDR3 size: 14 residues. Germline CDR1 is MNHEY and CDR2 is SMNVEV (reference sequence). Trimming left V 4 bases short and J 6 bases short, with 13 bases between. CDR3 amino acids: CASSSAPGSQPQHF. DNA of the CDR3: TGTGCCAGCAGTTCGGCCCCCGGGAGTCAGCCCCAGCATTTT.

The chain uses TRBV6-6 and TRBJ2-3; 11 nucleotides line up with TRBD1. CDR3 length: 14 residues. Germline-derived CDR1 and CDR2 are MNHNY and SVGAGI (reference sequence). V dropped 10 bases and J dropped 4; count of bases not matched to a gene: 7. CDR3 nucleotide sequence: TGTGCCATCCGGGACAGGGGGGAGGCAGATACGCAGTATTTT. Translated: CAIRDRGEADTQYF.

V gene TRBV28 combines with J gene TRBJ2-1; possibly TRBD2 for D (5 bases). Germline V lookup: CDR1 MDHEN, CDR2 SYDVKM. The CDR3 runs 14 residues. The ends were cut back, 6 bases at V and 1 base at J, with 10 bases in the middle. The CDR3 nucleotides read TGTGCCAGCAGCAGGACTGGTTCCTACAATGAGCAGTTCTTC. This sequence encodes CASSRTGSYNEQFF.

The chain joins TRBV9 to TRBJ2-7; tentative D call: TRBD1 (6 bases). This CDR3 spans 16 amino acids. Germline V gives CDR1 SGDLS, CDR2 YYNGEE. Trimming cost V 4 bases and J 4 bases, with 21 bases left between them. The CDR3 sequence: CASSPSGRTDGYEQYF. In nucleotides, the CDR3 is TGTGCCAGCAGCCCCTCCGGCCGGACAGATGGATACGAGCAGTACTTC.

The chain has TRBV19 and TRBJ2-3, with 8 bases that match TRBD1. V gave up 6 bases and J gave up 2 bases; unmatched junction bases: 10. CDR3 length equals 16 residues. The germline V gene encodes CDR1 LNHDA and CDR2 SQIVND (reference sequence). Written as DNA, the CDR3 is TGTGCCAGTAGCCCCCGGACAGGGCTGGTCACAGATACGCAGTATTTT. Translating it yields CASSPRTGLVTDTQYF.

This chain joins TRBV28 and TRBJ2-3; TRBD1 matches 8 bases. The germline V gene has CDR1 MDHEN and CDR2 SYDVKM. The J segment lost 3 bases and the V segment lost 7 bases, leaving 9 bases of the junction unmatched. This CDR3 spans 15 amino acids. CDR3 loop: CASKKDRVRTDTQYF. CDR3 bases: TGTGCCAGCAAAAAGGACAGGGTTCGAACAGATACGCAGTATTTT.

The chain employs TRBV5-1 and TRBJ1-6; 7 nucleotides align to TRBD1. V lost 4 bases and J lost 11; bases outside the gene matches: 9. Germline lookup yields CDR1 SGHRS and CDR2 YFSETQ. This CDR3 is built from 14 residues. The CDR3 loop is CASSLQGMDTPLHF. CDR3 sequence (DNA): TGCGCCAGCAGCCTACAGGGGATGGATACACCCCTCCACTTT. The full variable domain, with the rest looked up from reference TRBV5-1 and TRBJ1-6, is KAGVTQTPRYLIKTRGQQVTLSCSPISGHRSVSWYQQTPGQGLQFLFEYFSETQRNKGNFPGRFSGRQFSNSRSEMNVSTLELGDSALYLCASSLQGMDTPLHFGNGTRLTVT.

The chain carries TRBV19 and TRBJ2-7, with D perhaps TRBD2 (5 bases). The V end was cut by 5 bases, the J end by 3 bases, with 11 bases between. From germline, CDR1 is LNHDA and CDR2 SQIVND (reference sequence). The CDR3 extends over 13 amino acids. CDR3 sequence reads: CASSASGGYEQYF. DNA of the CDR3: TGTGCCAGTAGTGCCAGTGGAGGCTACGAGCAGTACTTC.

This clone turned up a few times. The chain has TRBV2 and TRBJ2-7; 8 nucleotides match TRBD1. Germline CDR1 is SNHLY and CDR2 is FYNNEI. The CDR3 contains 14 residues. J gave up 3 bases and V 6 bases, and 7 bases lay outside the gene matches. In DNA, the CDR3 is TGTGCCAGCAGGGTCCGACAGGGGAACTACGAGCAGTACTTC. Its protein is CASRVRQGNYEQYF.

The gene calls are TRBV4-3 and TRBJ2-7, with 9 bases lining up with TRBD1. Per germline, CDR1 LGHNA and CDR2 YSLEER. CDR3 length: 16 residues. V shed 0 bases and J 2 bases; nucleotides not matched to a gene: 5. CDR3 in DNA: TGCGCCAGCAGCCAAGAACCGACAGGGGGAGCCTACGAGCAGTACTTC. Translating it yields CASSQEPTGGAYEQYF.

The rearrangement joins TRBV11-3 to TRBJ1-1; D call uncertain. From germline, CDR1 is SGHNT and CDR2 YENEEA. The CDR3 is 13 amino acids. The V end lost 1 base, the J end lost 3 bases, and 6 bases lay between the germline ends. The chain's CDR3 is CASSLGEYTEAFF. CDR3 DNA: TGTGCCAGCAGCTTAGGAGAGTACACTGAAGCTTTCTTT.

The chain employs TRBV6-6 and TRBJ2-7; 7 nucleotides match TRBD2. CDR3 length: 16 amino acids. The V segment lost 2 bases and the J segment 0 bases; nucleotides outside the gene matches: 7. CDR1 MNHNY and CDR2 SVGAGI come from the germline V gene (reference sequence). The CDR3 DNA is TGTGCCAGCAGTTACGATTCCGGGACTACCTCCTACGAGCAGTACTTC. It translates to CASSYDSGTTSYEQYF.

The chain has TRBV21-1 and TRBJ2-5; the table gives TRBD2 as D, unverified against the DNA. TRBV21-1 is classified as a pseudogene. This CDR3 has 12 amino acids. The CDR3 loop reads CASGSLNLAQYF. The CDR3 DNA follows: TGTGCCAGCGGTAGCCTTAACCTGGCCCAGTACTTC.

The chain carries TRBV28 and TRBJ2-1, with a tentative D call TRBD2 (5 bases). The germline V gene encodes CDR1 MDHEN and CDR2 SYDVKM. This CDR3 has 16 residues. The germline V and J ends were trimmed by 5 bases and 0 bases, with 14 bases remaining between them. CDR3 sequence reads: CASSEHTGLSYNEQFF. The CDR3 DNA reads as TGTGCCAGCAGTGAACACACCGGACTCTCCTACAATGAGCAGTTCTTC.

To note about this clone: In the same sample, other DNA sequences code for this CDR3. The V call is TRBV7-9, the J call TRBJ1-2; TRBD1 might be the D (6 bases). With 5 bases removed from V and 4 bases from J, the gap between germline ends came to 11 bases. CDR3 length: 13 residues. Per germline, CDR1 SEHNR and CDR2 FQNEAQ (reference sequence). The DNA of the CDR3 is TGTGCCAGCAGCCTGGGACAAAGCTATGGCTACACCTTC. This encodes CASSLGQSYGYTF. Full variable domain (remainder filled in from reference TRBV7-9 and TRBJ1-2): DTGVSQNPRHKITKRGQNVTFRCDPISEHNRLYWYRQTLGQGPEFLTYFQNEAQLEKSRLLSDRFSAERPKGSFSTLEIQRTEQGDSAMYLCASSLGQSYGYTFGSGTRLTVV.

CDR3 DNA: TGTGCCAGCAGCGCATCGGGGACAGGGGTAACCGGGGAGCTGTTTTTT. It encodes CASSASGTGVTGELFF. V is TRBV7-9 and J is TRBJ2-2, with 10 bases lining up with TRBD1. The germline V gene encodes CDR1 SEHNR and CDR2 FQNEAQ (reference sequence). This CDR3 spans 16 amino acids. V was clipped by 5 bases and J by 5 bases; unmatched bases: 8. Using reference TRBV7-9 and TRBJ2-2 for the parts outside the CDR3, the full variable domain is DTGVSQNPRHKITKRGQNVTFRCDPISEHNRLYWYRQTLGQGPEFLTYFQNEAQLEKSRLLSDRFSAERPKGSFSTLEIQRTEQGDSAMYLCASSASGTGVTGELFFGEGSRLTVL.